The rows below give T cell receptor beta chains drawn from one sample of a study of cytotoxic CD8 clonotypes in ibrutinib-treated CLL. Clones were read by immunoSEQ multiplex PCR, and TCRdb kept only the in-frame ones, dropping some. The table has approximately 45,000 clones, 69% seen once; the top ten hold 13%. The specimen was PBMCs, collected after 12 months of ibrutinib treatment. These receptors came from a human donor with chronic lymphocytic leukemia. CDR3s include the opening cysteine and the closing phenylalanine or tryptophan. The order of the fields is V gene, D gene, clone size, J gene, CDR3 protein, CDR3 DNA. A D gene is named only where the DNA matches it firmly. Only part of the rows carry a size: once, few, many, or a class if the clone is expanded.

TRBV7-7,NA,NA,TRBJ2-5,CASSEGQETQYF,TGTGCTAGCAGTGAGGGTCAAGAGACCCAGTACTTC
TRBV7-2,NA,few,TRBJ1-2,CASSWIGDLDKYGYTF,TGTGCCAGCAGCTGGATTGGGGACCTGGACAAGTATGGCTACACCTTC
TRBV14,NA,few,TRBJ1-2,CASSLMQGEGYTF,TGTGCCAGCAGCCTAATGCAGGGAGAAGGCTACACCTTC
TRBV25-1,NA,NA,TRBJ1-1,CASSSTGSETEAFF,TGTGCCAGCAGTTCCACAGGGTCCGAGACTGAAGCTTTCTTT
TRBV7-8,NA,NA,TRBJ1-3,CASSLDASRGNTIYF,TGTGCCAGCAGCTTAGACGCGTCTAGAGGAAACACCATATATTTT
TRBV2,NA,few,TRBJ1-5,CASRGLANNQPQHF,TGTGCCAGCAGGGGGCTCGCGAATAATCAGCCCCAGCATTTT
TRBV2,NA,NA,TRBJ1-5,CASRKGSNQPQHF,TGTGCCAGCAGAAAGGGGAGCAATCAGCCCCAGCATTTT
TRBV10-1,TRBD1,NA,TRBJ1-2,CAEAGQGKVTF,TGCGCCGAAGCGGGACAGGGTAAGGTCACCTTC
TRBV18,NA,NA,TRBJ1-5,CASSGREGSLNQPQHF,TGTGCCAGCTCTGGTAGAGAAGGGTCCCTCAATCAGCCCCAGCATTTT
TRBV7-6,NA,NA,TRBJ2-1,CASALYNEQFF,TGTGCCAGCGCTCTCTACAATGAGCAGTTCTTC
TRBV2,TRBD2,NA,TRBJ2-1,CASTPGRGGGAYNEQFF,TGTGCCAGCACCCCAGGCCGAGGCGGGGGGGCCTACAATGAGCAGTTCTTC
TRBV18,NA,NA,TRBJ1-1,CASSHSYPENTEAFF,TGTGCCAGCTCACATTCATACCCCGAGAACACTGAAGCTTTCTTT
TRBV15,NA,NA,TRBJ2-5,CATRAGQDPKETQYF,TGTGCCACCCGGGCCGGACAAGACCCAAAAGAGACCCAGTACTTC
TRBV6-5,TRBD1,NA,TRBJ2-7,CATMTGVYEQYF,TGTGCCACTATGACAGGGGTCTACGAGCAGTACTTC
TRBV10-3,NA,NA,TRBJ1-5,CAISEQTGRDSNQPQHF,TGTGCCATCAGTGAACAAACCGGGAGAGATAGCAATCAGCCCCAGCATTTT
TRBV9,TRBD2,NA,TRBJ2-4,CASSVTGGDIQYF,TGTGCCAGCAGCGTTACCGGGGGGGACATTCAGTACTTC
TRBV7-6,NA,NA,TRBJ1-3,CASSPLTFSGNTIYF,TGTGCCAGCAGCCCCTTAACCTTCTCTGGAAACACCATATATTTT
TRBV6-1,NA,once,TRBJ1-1,CASSARRVGTEAFF,TGTGCCAGCAGTGCACGCAGGGTGGGCACTGAAGCTTTCTTT
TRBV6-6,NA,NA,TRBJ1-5,CASSFRDGSNQPQHF,TGTGCCAGCAGTTTCCGGGACGGCAGCAATCAGCCCCAGCATTTT
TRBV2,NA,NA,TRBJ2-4,CASSGLEGPNNDKNIQYF,TGTGCCAGCAGTGGGTTAGAGGGGCCAAATAATGACAAAAACATTCAGTACTTC
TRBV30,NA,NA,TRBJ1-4,CAWRARTFANEKLFF,TGTGCCTGGAGGGCGAGGACGTTCGCTAATGAAAAACTGTTTTTT
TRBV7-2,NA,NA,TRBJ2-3,CASSLQRDTQYF,TGTGCCAGCAGCCTCCAGAGAGATACGCAGTATTTT
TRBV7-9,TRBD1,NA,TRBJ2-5,CASSFPGQGFGETQYF,TGTGCCAGCAGCTTTCCGGGACAGGGGTTTGGGGAGACCCAGTACTTC